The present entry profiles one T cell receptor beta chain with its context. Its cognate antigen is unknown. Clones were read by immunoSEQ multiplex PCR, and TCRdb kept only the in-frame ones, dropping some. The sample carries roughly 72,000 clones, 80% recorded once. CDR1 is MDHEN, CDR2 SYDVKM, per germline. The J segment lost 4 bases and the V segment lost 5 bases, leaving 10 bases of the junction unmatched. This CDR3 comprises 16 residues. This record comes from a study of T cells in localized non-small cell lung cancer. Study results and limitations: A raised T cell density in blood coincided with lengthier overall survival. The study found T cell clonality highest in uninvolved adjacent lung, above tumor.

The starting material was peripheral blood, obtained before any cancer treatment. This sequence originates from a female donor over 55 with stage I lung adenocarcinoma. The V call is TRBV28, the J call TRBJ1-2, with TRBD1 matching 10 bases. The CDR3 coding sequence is TGTGCCAGCAGTCCCTTGACGGGACAGGGGATCTATGGCTACACCTTC. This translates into CASSPLTGQGIYGYTF.